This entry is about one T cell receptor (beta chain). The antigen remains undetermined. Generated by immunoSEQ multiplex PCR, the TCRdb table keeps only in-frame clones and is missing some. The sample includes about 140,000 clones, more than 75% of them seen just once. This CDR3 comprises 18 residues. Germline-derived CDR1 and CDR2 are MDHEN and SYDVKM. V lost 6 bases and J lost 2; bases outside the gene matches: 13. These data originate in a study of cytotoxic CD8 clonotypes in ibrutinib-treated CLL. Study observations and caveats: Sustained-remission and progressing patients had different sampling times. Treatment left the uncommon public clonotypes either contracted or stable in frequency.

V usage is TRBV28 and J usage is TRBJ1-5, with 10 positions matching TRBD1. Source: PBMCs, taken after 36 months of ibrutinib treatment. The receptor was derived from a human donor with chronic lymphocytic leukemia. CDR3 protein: CASSRINLGQGGNQPQHF. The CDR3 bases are TGTGCCAGCAGCCGAATAAACCTTGGACAGGGGGGCAATCAGCCCCAGCATTTT.